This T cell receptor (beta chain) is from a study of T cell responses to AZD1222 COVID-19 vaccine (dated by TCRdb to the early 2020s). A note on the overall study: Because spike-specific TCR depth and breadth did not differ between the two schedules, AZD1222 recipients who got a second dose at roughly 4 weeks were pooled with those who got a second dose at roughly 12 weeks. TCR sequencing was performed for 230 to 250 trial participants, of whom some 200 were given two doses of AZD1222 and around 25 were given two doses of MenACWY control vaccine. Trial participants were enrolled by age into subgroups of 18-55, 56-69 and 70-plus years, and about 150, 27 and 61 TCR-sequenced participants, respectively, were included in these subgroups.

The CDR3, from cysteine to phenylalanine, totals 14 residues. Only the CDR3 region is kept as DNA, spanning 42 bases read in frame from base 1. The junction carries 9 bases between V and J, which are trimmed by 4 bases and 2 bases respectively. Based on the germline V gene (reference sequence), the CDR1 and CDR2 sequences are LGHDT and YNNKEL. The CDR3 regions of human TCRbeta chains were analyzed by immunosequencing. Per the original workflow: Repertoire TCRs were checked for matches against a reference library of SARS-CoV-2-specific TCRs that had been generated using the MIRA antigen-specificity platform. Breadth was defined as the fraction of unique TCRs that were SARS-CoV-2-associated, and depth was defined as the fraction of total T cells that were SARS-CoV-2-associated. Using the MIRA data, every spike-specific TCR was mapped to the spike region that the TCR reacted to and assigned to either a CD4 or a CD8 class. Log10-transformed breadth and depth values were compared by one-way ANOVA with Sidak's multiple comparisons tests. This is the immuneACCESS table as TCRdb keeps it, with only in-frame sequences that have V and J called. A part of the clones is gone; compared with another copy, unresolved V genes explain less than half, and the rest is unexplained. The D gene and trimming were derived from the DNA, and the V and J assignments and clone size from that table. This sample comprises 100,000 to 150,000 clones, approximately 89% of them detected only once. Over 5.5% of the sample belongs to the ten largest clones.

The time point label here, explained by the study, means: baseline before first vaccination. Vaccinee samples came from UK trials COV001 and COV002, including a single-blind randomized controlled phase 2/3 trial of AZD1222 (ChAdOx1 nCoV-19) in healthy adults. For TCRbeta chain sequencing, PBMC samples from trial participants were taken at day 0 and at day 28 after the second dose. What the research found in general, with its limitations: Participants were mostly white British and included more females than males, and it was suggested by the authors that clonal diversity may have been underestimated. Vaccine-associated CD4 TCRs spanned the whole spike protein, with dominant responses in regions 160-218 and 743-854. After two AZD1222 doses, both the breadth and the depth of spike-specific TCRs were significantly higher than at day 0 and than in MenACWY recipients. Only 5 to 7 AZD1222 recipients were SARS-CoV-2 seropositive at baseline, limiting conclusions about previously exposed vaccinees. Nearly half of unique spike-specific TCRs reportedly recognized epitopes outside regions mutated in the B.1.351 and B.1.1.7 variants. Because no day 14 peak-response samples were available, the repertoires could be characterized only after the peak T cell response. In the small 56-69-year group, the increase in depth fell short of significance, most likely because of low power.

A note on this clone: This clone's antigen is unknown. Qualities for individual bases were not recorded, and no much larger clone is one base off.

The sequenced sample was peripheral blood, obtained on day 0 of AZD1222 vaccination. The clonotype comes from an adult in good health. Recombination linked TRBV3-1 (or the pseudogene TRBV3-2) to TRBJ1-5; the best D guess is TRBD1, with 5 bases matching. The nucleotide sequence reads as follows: TGTGCCAGCAGCCGCGACAGTCGCAATCAGCCCCAGCATTTT. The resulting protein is CASSRDSRNQPQHF.